The present TCR beta chain was sequenced within a study of shared clonotypes between healthy human individuals. Overall study results and limits: The authors expected sequencing depth to affect clonotype sharing among donors. Limited genetic and exposure-history diversity came from having few donors. Memory subsets had estimated richness that was generally smaller than that of naive subsets.

The V gene's germline CDR1 is SGHTA and CDR2 FQGNSA. V lost 5 bases and J lost 0; bases outside the gene matches: 2. This CDR3 is built from 14 residues. Profiling relied on immunoSEQ multiplex PCR, and the TCRdb table lists in-frame clones only, not all of them. The sample includes 2 million to 2.5 million clones, about 94% of them seen just once. As concerns this clone: The antigen is undetermined.

The sample was naive CD4+ T cells sorted from blood. Described subset: CD45RA+ positively selected. This chain links TRBV7-2 with TRBJ2-7; TRBD1 aligns across 9 bases. The receptor's source is a man between 18 and 29 years old in good health. As DNA, the CDR3 is TGTGCCAGCAGCACAGGGGGCAGCTCCTACGAGCAGTACTTC. Amino acids: CASSTGGSSYEQYF.